This T cell receptor (beta chain) was recorded in a study of T cell responses to AZD1222 COVID-19 vaccine. Background on the study: Second-dose intervals near 4 or 12 weeks were combined. Notes on the study in general: The study found vaccine-associated CD4 TCRs spanning spike, dominant at 160-218 and 743-854. As reported, nearly half of all spike-specific TCRs target variant regions that are unmutated. Clonal diversity may have been underestimated in mostly white British donors.

Libraries were prepared by immunoSEQ multiplex PCR; TCRdb keeps only in-frame clonotypes and omits some of them. The data show about 130,000 clones, with approximately 94% seen just once and 6% to 7% held by the top ten. Concerning this clone itself: Its matching antigen is unknown.

This TCR derives from an adult in good health. The starting material was peripheral blood, obtained on day 0 of AZD1222 vaccination.

The CDR3 spells CASSLVASAGQYF. The DNA for the CDR3 is TGTGCCAGCAGCTTGGTGGCTAGCGCGGGGCAGTACTTC. The genes are TRBV5-8 and TRBJ2-7, with D perhaps matching TRBD2 (6 bases). The CDR3 has 13 amino acids. Trimming shortened V by 0 bases and J by 9 bases, and 13 bases separated the two germline ends. The V gene's germline CDR1 is SGHTS and CDR2 YDEGEE.